These 22 T cell receptor beta chains originate from one sample sequenced in a study of cytomegalovirus exposure and HLA in healthy donors. PCR used 60 Vbeta primers and 13 Jbeta primers. Only in-frame clones appear in the TCRdb table, and some are missing; sequencing was by immunoSEQ multiplex PCR. The top ten hold approximately 1% of the sample, which has roughly 200,000 clones, around 89% seen once. Sequencing input: PBMCs. The source is a woman between 18 and 29 years old in good health and CMV-seronegative.

The chain joins TRBV5-6 to TRBJ2-4; D gene uncertain. The V gene lost 2 bases and the J gene lost 0 bases, with 9 bases spanning the gap. Germline V CDR1 and CDR2: SGHDT, YYEEEE. There are 15 residues in the CDR3. The CDR3 coding sequence is TGTGCCAGCAGCTTTTTCTCTCTAGCCAAAAACATTCAGTACTTC. This sequence encodes CASSFFSLAKNIQYF.

The rearrangement joins TRBV4-3 to TRBJ2-1; TRBD2 aligns across 9 bases. Germline V lookup: CDR1 LGHNA, CDR2 YSLEER. V lost 3 bases to trimming and J lost 5 bases; unmatched junction nucleotides: 8. This CDR3 comprises 16 residues. The CDR3 DNA sequence: TGCGCCAGCAGCCAGGGCTTAGTAGCGGGGGACAATGAGCAGTTCTTC. It codes for CASSQGLVAGDNEQFF.

The chain has TRBV5-1 and TRBJ1-1; 7 bases match TRBD1. The V gene end was trimmed by 3 bases and the J gene end by 3 bases; junction bases not matched to a gene: 8. The CDR3 has 15 residues. Per the germline V gene, CDR1 is SGHRS and CDR2 is YFSETQ. The CDR3 reads CASSWKTGADTEAFF. CDR3 nucleotide sequence: TGCGCCAGCAGCTGGAAAACAGGGGCGGACACTGAAGCTTTCTTT.

The chain employs TRBV25-1 and TRBJ2-5; possibly TRBD2 for D (7 bases). CDR1 MGHDK and CDR2 SYGVNS come from the germline V gene. V lost 1 base, J lost 2 bases, and 11 bases lay in between. This CDR3 has 15 residues. The CDR3 nucleotides are TGTGCCAGCAGTGAATGGGGGGGCCCACAAGAGACCCAGTACTTC. Translation: CASSEWGGPQETQYF.

CDR3 amino acids: CSASNRDGYTF. The DNA for the CDR3 is TGCAGTGCTTCGAACAGGGATGGCTACACCTTC. The J gene is TRBJ1-2, the V gene TRBV20-1, with a tentative D call TRBD1 (6 bases). The CDR3 extends over 11 amino acids. V was shortened by 5 bases and J by 6 bases, with 10 bases between the two germline ends. CDR1 is DFQATT and CDR2 is SNEGSKA in the germline V gene (reference sequence).

The V gene is TRBV27, the J gene TRBJ2-7; 13 nucleotides agree with TRBD2. Germline V gene lookup returns CDR1 MNHEY and CDR2 SMNVEV (reference sequence). V lost 0 bases, J lost 3 bases, and 2 bases stayed unmatched. The CDR3 is made up of 16 amino acids. The CDR3 is CASSLSTSGGFYEQYF. The CDR3 nucleotides read TGTGCCAGCAGTTTATCGACTAGCGGGGGGTTCTACGAGCAGTACTTC.

This chain uses TRBV7-6 with TRBJ2-2, with a tentative D call TRBD1 (6 bases). From germline, CDR1 is SGHVS and CDR2 FNYEAQ. The germline V and J ends were trimmed by 5 bases and 7 bases, with 8 bases remaining between them. The CDR3 loop spans 12 amino acids. This CDR3 is CASSKGVGELFF. The CDR3 DNA is TGTGCCAGCAGCAAGGGGGTCGGGGAGCTGTTTTTT. Variable domain in full (rest from reference TRBV7-6 and TRBJ2-2): GAGVSQSPRYKVTKRGQDVALRCDPISGHVSLYWYRQALGQGPEFLTYFNYEAQQDKSGLPNDRFSAERPEGSISTLTIQRTEQRDSAMYRCASSKGVGELFFGEGSRLTVL.

The chain combines TRBV5-1 with TRBJ2-7; 8 bases are shared with TRBD2. This CDR3 comprises 15 residues. Germline CDR1 and CDR2: SGHRS and YFSETQ. Losses at the gene ends were 0 bases for V and 6 bases for J; bases not matched to a gene: 8. This CDR3 is CASSLAGGASGEQYF. The CDR3 nucleotides read TGCGCCAGCAGCTTGGCCGGGGGGGCCTCCGGCGAGCAGTACTTC.

This clone was observed a single time. V usage is TRBV10-1 and J usage is TRBJ2-7, with D perhaps TRBD1 (6 bases). This CDR3 has 15 amino acids. Trimming pared 2 bases from V and 3 bases from J, leaving 14 bases between. In germline, CDR1 is WNHNN, CDR2 SYGVQD (reference sequence). The CDR3 DNA follows: TGCGCCAGCAGTGAGGGTCAGGGGTACCACTACGAGCAGTACTTC. Translation gives CASSEGQGYHYEQYF.

The chain uses TRBV4-1 and TRBJ2-7; 7 positions match TRBD2. The CDR3 is made up of 15 amino acids. V trimming: 1 base; J trimming: 2 bases; junction bases outside the gene matches: 5. In germline, CDR1 is MGHRA, CDR2 YSYEKL. The CDR3 is CASSQGWEGTYEQYF. The CDR3 region has the DNA TGCGCCAGCAGCCAAGGGTGGGAGGGGACCTACGAGCAGTACTTC.

This chain joins TRBV7-2 and TRBJ1-2; 7 bases are a match to TRBD1. Germline lookup yields CDR1 SGHTA and CDR2 FQGNSA. Unmatched junction bases numbered 5, after V lost 3 bases and J lost 4 bases. The CDR3 contains 14 residues. The CDR3 sequence: CASSLYEGAYGYTF. The CDR3 bases are TGTGCCAGCAGCTTGTATGAGGGGGCCTATGGCTACACCTTC.

The rearrangement links TRBV14 to TRBJ2-1; a possible D gene is TRBD1 (6 bases). V lost 4 bases to trimming and J lost 7 bases, with 14 bases between them. The CDR3 runs 14 residues. The V gene's germline CDR1 is SGHDN and CDR2 FVKESK. The CDR3 region has the DNA TGTGCCAGCAGCCGGGACCTCAGGGGAAATGAGCAGTTCTTC. This sequence encodes CASSRDLRGNEQFF.

The chain uses TRBV2 and TRBJ1-1; 9 bases agree with TRBD1. Losses at the gene ends were 6 bases for V and 6 bases for J; bases not matched to a gene: 5. The CDR3 covers 13 residues. Germline CDR1 SNHLY, CDR2 FYNNEI. The DNA for the CDR3 is TGTGCCAGCAGCGGACAGGGGTTCGCTGAAGCTTTCTTT. Residues: CASSGQGFAEAFF.

This clone came up a few times. This chain links TRBV9 with TRBJ2-7; D possibly corresponds to TRBD1 (6 bases). From germline, CDR1 is SGDLS and CDR2 YYNGEE. Between the trimmed V and J ends, which lost 3 bases and 1 base, there was a span of 11 bases. There are 14 residues in the CDR3. The chain's CDR3 is CASSAGTLSYEQYF. CDR3 sequence (DNA): TGTGCCAGCAGCGCAGGGACACTTTCCTACGAGCAGTACTTC.

V usage is TRBV13 and J usage is TRBJ2-2; D gene uncertain. This CDR3 comprises 15 residues. Germline CDR1 is PRHDT and CDR2 is FYEKMQ (reference sequence). V was trimmed by 3 bases and J by 2 bases, leaving 10 bases between them. The CDR3 reads CASSLPQPNTGELFF. CDR3 DNA: TGTGCCAGCAGCTTGCCACAGCCCAACACCGGGGAGCTGTTTTTT.

In this sample, this clone turned up once. The chain carries TRBV20-1 and TRBJ1-2; 7 bases are shared with TRBD1. Trimming removed 8 bases from V and 13 bases from J; junction bases left unmatched: 7. CDR3 length: 9 residues. Per germline, CDR1 DFQATT and CDR2 SNEGSKA (reference sequence). Here the CDR3 DNA reads TGCAGTACAGACAGGGTGGCCACCTTC. Amino acid sequence: CSTDRVATF.

The chain links TRBV19 to TRBJ2-1; the match to TRBD2 covers 9 bases. Trimming at V came to 6 bases and at J to 2 bases, leaving 5 bases not matched to a gene. CDR1 LNHDA and CDR2 SQIVND come from the germline V gene (reference sequence). There are 15 residues in the CDR3. The CDR3 nucleotides are TGTGCCAGTAGCCCTAGCGGGGCAACCTACAATGAGCAGTTCTTC. It specifies CASSPSGATYNEQFF.

The chain has TRBV7-9 and TRBJ2-5; TRBD2 agrees at 7 bases. Germline V gene sequence: CDR1 SEHNR, CDR2 FQNEAQ (reference sequence). V dropped 5 bases and J dropped 4; count of bases not matched to a gene: 7. The CDR3 has 14 residues. As DNA, the CDR3 is TGTGCCAGCAGCGCGAGAACGGGAGGAGAGACCCAGTACTTC. It yields the protein CASSARTGGETQYF.

Only one count was recorded for this clone. This chain uses TRBV7-2 with TRBJ2-4; D uncertain. The CDR3 consists of 15 residues. CDR1 is SGHTA, CDR2 FQGNSA, per germline. Between the trimmed V and J ends, which lost 2 bases and 8 bases, there was a span of 16 bases. CDR3: CASSLLRVTGDIQYF. The CDR3 nucleotides are TGTGCCAGCAGCTTATTACGGGTTACTGGAGACATTCAGTACTTC.

This chain connects TRBV19 to TRBJ1-2, with TRBD1 matching 10 bases. Unmatched junction bases numbered 21, after V lost 6 bases and J lost 5 bases. Germline V gene lookup returns CDR1 LNHDA and CDR2 SQIVND (reference sequence). The length of the CDR3 is 19 residues. Here the CDR3 reads CASRRQDTGTGVSRYGYTF. The CDR3 region has the DNA TGTGCCAGTAGACGCCAAGACACCGGGACAGGGGTATCTCGGTATGGCTACACCTTC.

The CDR3 protein is CASSPWTGADEQYF. The CDR3 bases are TGTGCCAGCAGCCCCTGGACAGGGGCGGACGAGCAGTACTTC. The rearrangement joins TRBV7-2 to TRBJ2-7; 9 bases match TRBD1. V lost 5 bases to trimming and J lost 5 bases; unmatched junction nucleotides: 7. The CDR3 consists of 14 residues. Germline V gives CDR1 SGHTA, CDR2 FQGNSA.

The genes are TRBV6-4 and TRBJ2-3; D is possibly TRBD2 (5 bases). Germline CDR1 reads MRHNA; CDR2 reads SNTAGT. The CDR3 contains 14 residues. The ends were cut back, 3 bases at V and 6 bases at J, with 13 bases in the middle. DNA for the CDR3: TGTGCCAGCAGTGAGTCGATTAGCGCGGATACGCAGTATTTT. It yields the protein CASSESISADTQYF.